These 3 T cell receptor beta chains were all obtained from the same sample, sequenced in a study of blood T cell repertoires in COVID-19. Sequencing used immunoSEQ multiplex PCR; TCRdb keeps in-frame clones, though not all of them. This repertoire shows around 140,000 clones, 65% to 80% found once; its top ten account for about 1.9%. The material sequenced was peripheral blood. These TCRs come from a woman aged 60-75 years with acute or convalescent COVID-19.

Only a few counts were recorded for this clone. V gene TRBV27 combines with J gene TRBJ2-1; TRBD2 agrees at 7 bases. The CDR3 extends over 15 amino acids. The V and J ends lost 6 bases and 4 bases, in that order; junction bases with no gene match: 9. Germline V gene sequence: CDR1 MNHEY, CDR2 SMNVEV (reference sequence). In nucleotides, the CDR3 is TGTGCCAGCAGATTTATGGCGGGAGATTACAATGAGCAGTTCTTC. This sequence encodes CASRFMAGDYNEQFF.

The chain is built from TRBV27 and TRBJ2-5, with 7 bases identical to TRBD2. The CDR3 covers 14 residues. Unmatched junction bases numbered 9, after V lost 6 bases and J lost 5 bases. Germline V gene lookup returns CDR1 MNHEY and CDR2 SMNVEV (reference sequence). Here the CDR3 reads CASSFGRRAETQYF. The DNA for the CDR3 is TGTGCCAGCAGCTTCGGGAGGCGGGCGGAGACCCAGTACTTC.

CDR3 protein: CASSDSIRGHQPQHF. The CDR3 DNA sequence: TGTGCCAGCAGTGACTCGATCAGGGGCCATCAGCCCCAGCATTTT. The genes are TRBV6-4 and TRBJ1-5, with a possible D match to TRBD1 (6 bases). V was trimmed by 0 bases and J by 5 bases, leaving 11 bases between them. Germline V gene lookup returns CDR1 MRHNA and CDR2 SNTAGT. The CDR3 runs 15 residues.